Each of the 11 T cell receptor beta chains below was sequenced from the same sample in a study of CD8 T cells in ankylosing spondylitis (dated by TCRdb to about 2017). Which antigens these TCRs recognize remains unknown. Study-wide findings and limitations: A TCR beta motif of about 8 highly homologous amino acid variants appeared characteristic of blood from ankylosing spondylitis patients.

The library was produced with 5' RACE. The sequencer listed for this sample is Illumina HiSeq 2500. TCRdb reanalyzed the raw reads on its own, using fastp at Q25 for trimming and MiXCR for clone calling, and kept in-frame beta chains. CDR3 protein sequences are deduplicated, and each keeps its most common genes and DNA. This sample is represented by a few hundred thousand distinct CDR3 sequences; 5.5% to 7.5% of them were singletons. Approximately 15% of the sample is held by the ten biggest clonotypes. The sample comprised blood, either unsorted or a sorted T cell fraction (not recorded which). All receptors derive from a male donor with ankylosing spondylitis.

This clonotype turned up a few times. CDR3 protein: CASSFVRTDTQYF. The CDR3 nucleotides read TGTGCCAGCAGTTTTGTTCGCACAGATACGCAGTATTTT. The chain couples TRBV28 to TRBJ2-3; D not resolved. Trimming cost V 3 bases and J 1 base, with 5 bases left between them. The length of the CDR3 is 13 residues. The germline V gene has CDR1 MDHEN and CDR2 SYDVKM.

The sample holds many counts of this clonotype. The genes are TRBV7-6 and TRBJ2-2; 7 bases agree with TRBD1. Germline CDR1 reads SGHVS; CDR2 reads FNYEAQ. The junction had 11 bases not matched to a gene; V was cut back by 5 bases and J by 5 bases. This CDR3 is built from 16 residues. The CDR3 loop reads CASSPDRVGRTGELFF. CDR3 sequence (DNA): TGTGCCAGCAGCCCCGACAGGGTCGGAAGGACCGGGGAGCTGTTTTTT.

The V gene is TRBV5-5, the J gene TRBJ1-1; D unclear. Trimming cost V 4 bases and J 4 bases, with 17 bases left between them. The CDR3 spans 15 residues. Germline V gives CDR1 SGHKS, CDR2 YYEKEE (reference sequence). Here the CDR3 DNA reads TGTGCCAGCAGCGCTGACAACCATCTGGCCACTGAAGCTTTCTTT. It specifies CASSADNHLATEAFF.

This clonotype was picked up many times. The chain recombines TRBV27 with TRBJ2-1; D may be TRBD1 or TRBD2 (5 bases each). The V and J ends lost 3 bases and 7 bases respectively, with 13 bases between them. CDR1 is MNHEY and CDR2 is SMNVEV in the germline V gene (reference sequence). This CDR3 contains 14 residues. The CDR3 reads CASSFPGPRNEQFF. In DNA, the CDR3 is TGTGCCAGCAGTTTCCCGGGACCTCGGAATGAGCAGTTCTTC.

This clonotype was seen a single time. At one boundary the junction diverges from the germline segment, which might be a read error. The CDR3 DNA reads TGCGCCAACAGCCATTTGCTTGACACGAAAGAGACCCAGTACTTC. This translates into CANSHLLDTKETQYF. The gene calls are TRBV4-3 and TRBJ2-5; D gene uncertain. Germline V gives CDR1 LGHNA, CDR2 YSLEER. This CDR3 has 15 residues.

The rearrangement links TRBV2 to TRBJ2-1; tentatively, D is TRBD1 or TRBD2 (6 bases each). CDR1 is SNHLY and CDR2 is FYNNEI in the germline V gene. The CDR3 has 17 residues. V lost 6 bases to trimming and J lost 2 bases, with 20 bases between them. The CDR3 DNA reads as TGTGCCAGCAGCGGCCTCAAGGGGGGAAGCCCCTACAATGAGCAGTTCTTC. This sequence encodes CASSGLKGGSPYNEQFF.

This clonotype occurred many times. The chain joins TRBV7-6 to TRBJ2-1, with a possible D match to TRBD2 (6 bases). Germline values: CDR1 SGHVS, CDR2 FNYEAQ. V dropped 0 bases and J dropped 2 bases, with 11 bases sitting between them. This CDR3 is built from 16 residues. The CDR3 sequence is CASSLAVSGAYNEQFF. The CDR3 nucleotides read TGTGCCAGCAGCTTAGCGGTTAGCGGTGCCTACAATGAGCAGTTCTTC.

In this sample, this clonotype turned up a few times. The chain carries TRBV29-1 and TRBJ1-1; TRBD1 aligns across 8 bases. Germline lookup yields CDR1 SQVTM and CDR2 ANQGSEA. The CDR3 totals 13 residues. Trimming removed 4 bases from V and 3 bases from J; junction bases left unmatched: 4. CDR3 sequence reads: CSVGDRPYTEAFF. CDR3 coding DNA: TGCAGCGTTGGGGACAGGCCATACACTGAAGCTTTCTTT.

Ten or more counts support this clonotype. The rearrangement links TRBV20-1 to TRBJ2-3; either TRBD1 or TRBD2 may supply D (6 bases each). The V end was cut by 2 bases, the J end by 0 bases, with 18 bases between. The CDR3 loop spans 17 amino acids. Germline V gives CDR1 DFQATT, CDR2 SNEGSKA (reference sequence). CDR3 bases: TGCAGTGCTAGAACCGGGGGCTGGGACCATAGCACAGATACGCAGTATTTT. Encoded protein: CSARTGGWDHSTDTQYF.

This clonotype appeared a few times. The rearrangement links TRBV6-2 or TRBV6-3 to TRBJ2-2, with D possibly matching TRBD1 (5 bases). This CDR3 spans 13 amino acids. V lost 8 bases and J 0 bases, leaving 7 bases between the germline ends. Germline assignment: CDR1 MNHEY and CDR2 SVGEGT. CDR3 sequence: CASLGPNTGELFF. The CDR3, as DNA: TGTGCCAGCCTGGGGCCGAACACCGGGGAGCTGTTTTTT.

V and J are TRBV20-1 and TRBJ2-7; D unresolved. The V end lost 6 bases, the J end lost 0 bases, and 12 bases lay between the germline ends. The CDR3 extends over 13 amino acids. The germline CDR1 and CDR2 sequences are DFQATT and SNEGSKA (reference sequence). The CDR3, as DNA: TGCAGTGCACCCCTCGGTGACTCCTACGAGCAGTACTTC. Translation gives CSAPLGDSYEQYF.